This T cell receptor (beta chain) derives from a study of long-term antiretroviral therapy in people with HIV. With survey level as its setting, the immunoSEQ assay was v3.0. Here immunoSEQ multiplex PCR was the method, and the copy in TCRdb shows in-frame clones only, minus some. The sample lists around 15,000 clones, roughly four fifths occurring once. Trimming shortened V by 0 bases and J by 2 bases, and 11 bases separated the two germline ends. The CDR3 contains 15 residues. Germline assignment: CDR1 SGHAT and CDR2 FQDESV (reference sequence). This clone was detected only a few times. Its antigen is currently unknown. The study's findings and limits: Diversity went up after ART and still fell short of transplant donor controls.

This clonotype originated in a man in his forties or fifties with HIV. Material: unsorted PBMCs, obtained just before starting antiretroviral therapy. The V call is TRBV11-1, the J call TRBJ2-7, with D perhaps matching TRBD1 (6 bases). Written as DNA, the CDR3 is TGTGCCAGCAGCTTAGCAGGGGGAGCACCCTACGAGCAGTACTTC. It yields the protein CASSLAGGAPYEQYF.